The TCR beta chain described here comes from a study of CD8+ T cells in alopecia areata (dated by TCRdb to about 2018). Concerning the study at large: Treated patients were enrolled in an open-label pilot trial of oral tofacitinib, 5 to 10 mg twice daily, for moderate-to-severe alopecia areata. Tofacitinib was administered for 6 to 18 months, and 6 months of follow-up off drug were then conducted to assess delayed response and recurrence. Disease severity in treated patients was measured with the SALT score, which quantifies the percentage of affected scalp surface area. The study used high-throughput TCRbeta sequencing to examine T cell clonal expansion in alopecia areata, in both the C3H/HeJ mouse model and human patients. In humans, TCRbeta sequencing was performed on scalp tissue and on sorted CD4+ and CD8+ peripheral blood T cells from healthy controls and from patients with patchy or totalis/universalis alopecia areata. Biopsies were taken from tofacitinib-treated patients at baseline and at 4 and 24 weeks of treatment, and a later scalp biopsy was taken in several of the tofacitinib-treated patients. Scalp clonality was compared among normal scalp (n=4), patchy alopecia areata scalp (n=8), and alopecia totalis/universalis scalp (n=8). RNA came from the PAXgene miRNA kit for fixed scalp, the miRNeasy kit for PBMCs, and the RNeasy kit for mouse skin. immunoSEQ multiplex PCR using 35 Vbeta forward primers and 13 Jbeta reverse primers was used to amplify TCRbeta CDR3 regions. What the authors observed across the whole study: Scalp clonality and the number of expanded CD8+ clones among the top 100 scalp clones were significantly decreased by tofacitinib. Scalp TCR repertoire analysis is complicated because resident alphabeta T cells in normal human skin are also sequenced, whereas mouse skin is dominated by gammadelta T cells. Compared with normal scalp, lesional scalp had higher clonality and more expanded CD8+ clones, particularly in alopecia totalis/universalis, a pattern that suggests antigenic drive. Compared with mice, TCR sequences shared between patients were less clear, possibly partly because of HLA diversity across the patient population. During tofacitinib treatment, many expanded lesional clones remained in scalp and blood, and this persistence may partly explain relapse after treatment is stopped. The treated cohort was small, with a single nonresponder, so links between baseline CD8+ expansion and response need larger studies.

The sample's time point label is to be understood as: around 26 weeks on oral tofacitinib. The treatment or condition label on this specimen signifies: oral pan-JAK inhibitor, 5-10 mg twice daily. Lesional scalp punch biopsies and peripheral blood were collected from alopecia areata patients. After PBMCs were isolated by density centrifugation and stained for CD3, CD4 and CD8, a FACSAria was used to sort CD4+ and CD8+ T cells. This clone showed up just a few times. It lacks a known antigen. There are no base qualities to consult, and no much larger clone falls within one base. For CDR1 and CDR2, the germline V gene lists LGHNT and FRNRAP. The CDR3 contains 13 residues, cysteine and phenylalanine counted. This entry keeps only the CDR3 DNA: 39 bases, framed from base 1. Trimming at the junction amounts to 1 base on V and 10 bases on J, and the germline ends lie 8 bases apart. Library method: the immunoSEQ multiplex PCR assay. RNA was extracted from all samples and reverse transcribed into cDNA as template for TCR sequencing. SuperScript III was used for first-strand cDNA synthesis, primed with a 2:1 mix of oligo-dT and random hexamers. Amplification bias was assessed with a synthetic immune receptor repertoire, and residual bias was removed computationally. On the study's bioinformatics: After raw reads were preprocessed to remove errors, the CDR3 was defined following IMGT conventions as running from the conserved cysteine to phenylalanine. Clonality was computed by normalizing Shannon entropy by log2 of the number of productive unique TCRs and subtracting the result from 1. CD4 or CD8 identity of scalp clones was inferred by cross-referencing scalp TCRbeta sequences with sorted blood CD4 and CD8 repertoires. TCRdb carries this immuneACCESS record with in-frame sequences only. Its versions omit some clonotypes, under half of them owing to an unresolved V gene in the studies checked, with the rest unexplained. The DNA gave D and trimming, while V, J and clone size come from that table. This sample gives around 180,000 clones in total; 60% of them show up just once. In total, the top ten clones hold about 0.94% of the sample.

The sequence came from a human donor with alopecia areata. Recombination linked TRBV12-5 to TRBJ1-6; D gene: possibly TRBD1, on 5 matching bases. This sample comprised CD4+ T cells sorted from blood, obtained at week 24, from a patient treated with tofacitinib. The DNA reads TGTGCTAGTGGTTTGGCAGCAGGGTCACCCCTCCACTTT. This encodes CASGLAAGSPLHF.